The T cell receptor (beta chain) described here comes from a study of T-cell reconstitution after alpha-beta-depleted transplantation in children. Study findings and constraints: Newly made T cells mostly supplied T-cell counts and diversity one year after transplant. Surviving recipient cells, namely T cells and thymic progenitors, were the source of high day-60 TCRbeta diversity in some patients. After transplant, at about two months, alpha-beta T cells were reportedly derived from several hundred expanded graft clones.

This sample's TCRbeta library carried unique molecular identifier barcodes. TCRdb re-called the PCR reads with MiXCR, one entry per CDR3 protein. The sample records some 300,000 distinct CDR3 sequences, 6.5% to 9% being singletons. The CDR3 runs to 14 residues. Germline CDR1 MNHEY, CDR2 SVGEGT. The V and J ends lost 0 bases and 1 base respectively, with 6 bases between them. Notes on this clonotype: No antigen is known for it.

The chain couples TRBV6-2 or TRBV6-3 to TRBJ1-1; perhaps TRBD1 as D (5 bases). The receptor was derived from a female patient younger than 10 who had a stem cell transplant for Fanconi anemia, so the T cells may come from the graft donor. The sample consisted of peripheral blood, taken 360 days after TCRalphabeta/CD19-depleted stem cell transplant. The CDR3 sequence is CASSYSGENTEAFF. Here the CDR3 DNA reads TGTGCCAGCAGTTACTCAGGGGAGAACACTGAAGCTTTCTTT.